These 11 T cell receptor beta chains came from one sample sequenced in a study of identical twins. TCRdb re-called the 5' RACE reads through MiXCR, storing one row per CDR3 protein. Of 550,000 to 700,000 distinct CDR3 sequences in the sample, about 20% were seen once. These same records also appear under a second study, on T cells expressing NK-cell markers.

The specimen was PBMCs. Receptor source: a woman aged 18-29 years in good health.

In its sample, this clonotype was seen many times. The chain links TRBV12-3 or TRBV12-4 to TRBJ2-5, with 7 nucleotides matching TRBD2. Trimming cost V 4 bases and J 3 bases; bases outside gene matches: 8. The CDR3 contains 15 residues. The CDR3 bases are TGTGCCAGCAGTTCCCCAGCGGGGAAGAAAGAGACCCAGTACTTC. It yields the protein CASSSPAGKKETQYF.

The CDR3 loop is CSATWLDTPYEQYF. The DNA of the CDR3 is TGCAGTGCCACATGGCTGGACACCCCCTACGAGCAGTACTTC. J is TRBJ2-7 and V is TRBV20-1; a weak D match, TRBD1 (5 bases). The germline CDR1 and CDR2 sequences are DFQATT and SNEGSKA (reference sequence). Trimming took off 6 bases at V and 2 bases at J, with 17 bases between the two ends. The CDR3 is 14 residues long.

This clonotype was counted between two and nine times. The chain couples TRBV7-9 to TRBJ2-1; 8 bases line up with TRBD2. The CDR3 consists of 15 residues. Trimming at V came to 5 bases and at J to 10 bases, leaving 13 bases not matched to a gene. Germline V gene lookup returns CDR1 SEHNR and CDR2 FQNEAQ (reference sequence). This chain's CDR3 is CASSQRGGILSEQFF. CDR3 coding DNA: TGTGCCAGCAGCCAACGGGGGGGGATTCTTTCGGAGCAGTTCTTC.

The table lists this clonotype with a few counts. The DNA of the CDR3 is TGTGCCATCAGTAAGACCGGGACAGGGTTGGCAGATACGCAGTATTTT. This codes for CAISKTGTGLADTQYF. The genes are TRBV10-3 and TRBJ2-3, with TRBD1 identical over 9 bases. The CDR3 loop spans 16 amino acids. Trimming cost V 5 bases and J 4 bases; bases outside gene matches: 10. Germline assignment: CDR1 ENHRY and CDR2 SYGVKD.

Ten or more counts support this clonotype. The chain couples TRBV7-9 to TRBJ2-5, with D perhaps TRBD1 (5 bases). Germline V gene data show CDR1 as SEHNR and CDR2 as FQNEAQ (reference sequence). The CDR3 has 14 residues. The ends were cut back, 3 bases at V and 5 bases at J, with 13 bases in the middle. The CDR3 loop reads CASSLGQGWETQYF. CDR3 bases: TGTGCCAGCAGCTTGGGCCAGGGATGGGAGACCCAGTACTTC.

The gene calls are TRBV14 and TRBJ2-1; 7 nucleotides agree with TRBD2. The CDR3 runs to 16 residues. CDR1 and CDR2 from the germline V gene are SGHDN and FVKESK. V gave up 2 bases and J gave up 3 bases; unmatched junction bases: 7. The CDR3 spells CASSQLRRTSYNEQFF. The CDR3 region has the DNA TGTGCCAGCAGCCAACTCCGCAGGACTAGCTACAATGAGCAGTTCTTC. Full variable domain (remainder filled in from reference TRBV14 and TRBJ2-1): EAGVTQFPSHSVIEKGQTVTLRCDPISGHDNLYWYRRVMGKEIKFLLHFVKESKQDESGMPNNRFLAERTGGTYSTLKVQPAELEDSGVYFCASSQLRRTSYNEQFFGPGTRLTVL.

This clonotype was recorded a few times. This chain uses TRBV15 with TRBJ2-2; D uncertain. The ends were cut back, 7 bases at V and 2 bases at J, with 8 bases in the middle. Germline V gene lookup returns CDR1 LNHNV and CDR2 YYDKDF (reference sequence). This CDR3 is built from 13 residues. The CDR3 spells CATKKGNTGELFF. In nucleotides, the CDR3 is TGTGCCACCAAAAAGGGTAACACCGGGGAGCTGTTTTTT.

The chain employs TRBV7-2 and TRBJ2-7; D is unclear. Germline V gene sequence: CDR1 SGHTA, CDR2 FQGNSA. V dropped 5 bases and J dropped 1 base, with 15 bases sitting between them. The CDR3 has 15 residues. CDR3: CASSLLTTVSYEQYF. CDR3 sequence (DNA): TGTGCCAGCAGCCTCCTTACCACCGTGTCCTACGAGCAGTACTTC.

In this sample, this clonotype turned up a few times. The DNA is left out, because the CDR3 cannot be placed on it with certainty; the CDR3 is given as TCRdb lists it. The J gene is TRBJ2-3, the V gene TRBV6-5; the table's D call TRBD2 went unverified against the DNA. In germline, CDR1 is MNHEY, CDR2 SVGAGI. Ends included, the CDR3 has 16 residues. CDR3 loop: CASSTSEGLQADTQYF.

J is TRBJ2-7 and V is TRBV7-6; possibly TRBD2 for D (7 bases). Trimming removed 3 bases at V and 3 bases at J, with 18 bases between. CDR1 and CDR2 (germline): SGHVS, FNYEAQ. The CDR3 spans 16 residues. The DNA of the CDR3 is TGTGCCAGCAGCTTGGAAGGGGGGGCAGGTGGCTACGAGCAGTACTTC. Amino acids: CASSLEGGAGGYEQYF.

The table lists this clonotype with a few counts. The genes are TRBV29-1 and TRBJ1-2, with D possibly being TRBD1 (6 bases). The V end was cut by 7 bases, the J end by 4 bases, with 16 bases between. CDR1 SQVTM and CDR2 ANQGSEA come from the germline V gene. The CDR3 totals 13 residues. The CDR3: CSAFLGGAYGYTF. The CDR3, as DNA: TGCAGCGCATTCCTCGGGGGCGCCTATGGCTACACCTTC.